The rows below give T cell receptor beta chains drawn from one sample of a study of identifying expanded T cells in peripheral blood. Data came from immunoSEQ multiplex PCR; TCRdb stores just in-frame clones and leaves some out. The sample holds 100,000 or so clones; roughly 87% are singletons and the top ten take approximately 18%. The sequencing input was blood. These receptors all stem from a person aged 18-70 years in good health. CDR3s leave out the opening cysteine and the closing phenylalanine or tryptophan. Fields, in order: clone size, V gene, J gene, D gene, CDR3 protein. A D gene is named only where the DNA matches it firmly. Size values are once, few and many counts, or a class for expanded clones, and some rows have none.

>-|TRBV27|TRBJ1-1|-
ASSLKGRAFGAQAF
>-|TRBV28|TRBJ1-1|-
ASSLSPPPPYTEAF
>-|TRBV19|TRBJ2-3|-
ASSLVSSTDTQY
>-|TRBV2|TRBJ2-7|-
ASELQPGTYEQY
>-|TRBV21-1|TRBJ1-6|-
ASSSRQSSYNSPLH
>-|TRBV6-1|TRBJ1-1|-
ASSDRANTEAF
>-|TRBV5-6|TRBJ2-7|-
ASSLGGPYEQY
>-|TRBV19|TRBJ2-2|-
ASSGDRTTGELF
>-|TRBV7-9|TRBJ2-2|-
ASSVNTGELF
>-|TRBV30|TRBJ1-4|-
AWSHIEGEKLF
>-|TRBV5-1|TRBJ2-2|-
ASSLVAGNTGELF
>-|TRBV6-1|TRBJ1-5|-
ASSPQGSNQPQH
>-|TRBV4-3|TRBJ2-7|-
ASSQGPGTSYEQY
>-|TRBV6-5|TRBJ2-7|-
ASSYGGSLSYEQY
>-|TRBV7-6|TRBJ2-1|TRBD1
ASSTPRTGTPYNEQF
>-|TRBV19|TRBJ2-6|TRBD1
ASSKRTGGANVLT
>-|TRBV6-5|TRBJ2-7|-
ASRNRGSYEQY
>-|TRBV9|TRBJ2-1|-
ASTVSDYNEQF
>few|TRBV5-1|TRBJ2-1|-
ASSFSDRPGNEQF
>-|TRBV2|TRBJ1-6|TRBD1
ASTGPGGKNSPLH
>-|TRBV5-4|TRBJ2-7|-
ASSLALESEQY
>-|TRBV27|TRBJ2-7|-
ASSLNRAYEQY
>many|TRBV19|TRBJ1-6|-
ASKQDNYNSPLH
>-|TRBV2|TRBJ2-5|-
ASSPPPRGETQY
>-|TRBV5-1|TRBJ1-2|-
ASSLDYPGLNGYT
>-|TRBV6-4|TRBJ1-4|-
ASSDSDRSTVTNEKLF
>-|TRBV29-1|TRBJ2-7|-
SVGGGSWEQY
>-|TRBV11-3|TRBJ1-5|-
ASSWPGSNQPQH
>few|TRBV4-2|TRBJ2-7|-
ASSQVGEGYEQY
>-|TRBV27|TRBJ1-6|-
ASGLSGRNSPLH
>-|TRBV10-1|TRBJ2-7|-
ASSEFGEQY
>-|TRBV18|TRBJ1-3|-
ASSPSAGSGNTIY
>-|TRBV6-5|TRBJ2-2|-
ASSLGLGTGELF
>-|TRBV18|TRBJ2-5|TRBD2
ASSPPRGTSGGQETQY
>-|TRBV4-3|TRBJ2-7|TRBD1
ASSQDGTGPYEQY
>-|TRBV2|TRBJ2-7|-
ASRALSYEQY
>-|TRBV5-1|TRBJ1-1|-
ASSLGSAGEAF
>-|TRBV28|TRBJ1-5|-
ASSFGLHQPQH
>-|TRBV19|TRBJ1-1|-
ASSRRITEAF
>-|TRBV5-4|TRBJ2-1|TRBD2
ASSQTQGGGLYNEQF
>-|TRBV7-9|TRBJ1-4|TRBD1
ASSPETGTGPGKLF
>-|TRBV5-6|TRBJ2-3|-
ASWGQATTDTQY
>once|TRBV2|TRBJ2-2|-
ASLPTGNTGELF
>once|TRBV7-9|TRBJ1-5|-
ASSRDFQPQH
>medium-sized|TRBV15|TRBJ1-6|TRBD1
ATSGGQENSPLH
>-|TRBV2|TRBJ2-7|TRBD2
ASRKTSGGPYEQY